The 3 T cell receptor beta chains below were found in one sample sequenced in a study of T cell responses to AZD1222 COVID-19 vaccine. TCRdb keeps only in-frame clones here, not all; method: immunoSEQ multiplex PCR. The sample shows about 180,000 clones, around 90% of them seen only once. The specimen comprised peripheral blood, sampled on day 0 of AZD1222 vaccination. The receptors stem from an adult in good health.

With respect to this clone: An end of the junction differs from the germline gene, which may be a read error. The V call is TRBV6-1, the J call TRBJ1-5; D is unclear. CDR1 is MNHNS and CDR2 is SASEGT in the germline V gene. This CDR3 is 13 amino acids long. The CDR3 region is CASSEFLLEPRHF. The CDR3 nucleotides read TGTGCCAGCAGTGAATTTTTGTTGGAGCCCCGGCATTTT.

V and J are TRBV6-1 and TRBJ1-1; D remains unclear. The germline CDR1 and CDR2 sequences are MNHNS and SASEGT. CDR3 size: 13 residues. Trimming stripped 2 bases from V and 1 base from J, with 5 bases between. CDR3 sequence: CASSETGNTEAFF. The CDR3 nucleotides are TGTGCCAGCAGTGAAACCGGGAACACTGAAGCTTTCTTT.

CDR3 protein: CARKRGPNLYEQYV. CDR3 DNA: TGTGCCAGAAAGCGGGGGCCCAACCTATACGAGCAGTACGTC. This chain connects TRBV19 to TRBJ2-7, with TRBD2 matching 8 bases. V lost 9 bases and J lost 4; bases outside the gene matches: 11. This CDR3 is 14 amino acids long. Germline V gene lookup returns CDR1 LNHDA and CDR2 SQIVND (reference sequence).